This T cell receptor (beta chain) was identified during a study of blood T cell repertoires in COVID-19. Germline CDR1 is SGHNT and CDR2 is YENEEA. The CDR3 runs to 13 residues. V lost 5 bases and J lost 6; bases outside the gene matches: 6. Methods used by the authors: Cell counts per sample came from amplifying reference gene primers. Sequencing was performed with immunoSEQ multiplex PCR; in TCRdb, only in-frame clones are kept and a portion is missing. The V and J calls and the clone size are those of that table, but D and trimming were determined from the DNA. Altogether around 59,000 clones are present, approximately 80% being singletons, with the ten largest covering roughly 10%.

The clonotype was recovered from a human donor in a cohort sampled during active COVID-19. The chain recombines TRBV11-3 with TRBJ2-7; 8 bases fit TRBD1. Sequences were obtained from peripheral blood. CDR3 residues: CASSPGQGSEQYF. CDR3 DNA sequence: TGTGCCAGCAGCCCCGGACAGGGCAGCGAGCAGTACTTC.